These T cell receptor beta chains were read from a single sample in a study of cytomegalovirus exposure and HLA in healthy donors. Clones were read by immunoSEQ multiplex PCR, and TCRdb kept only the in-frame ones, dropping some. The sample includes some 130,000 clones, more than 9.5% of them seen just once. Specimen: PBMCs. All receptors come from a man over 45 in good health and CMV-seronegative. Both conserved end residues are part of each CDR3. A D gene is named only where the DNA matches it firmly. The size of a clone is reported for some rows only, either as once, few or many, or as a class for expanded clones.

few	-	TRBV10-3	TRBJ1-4	TGTGCCATCAGTGGACAGTCACCTAATGAAAAACTGTTTTTT	CAISGQSPNEKLFF
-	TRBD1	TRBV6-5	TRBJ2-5	TGTGCCAGCAGTTACGACAGGGCGCAAGAGACCCAGTACTTC	CASSYDRAQETQYF
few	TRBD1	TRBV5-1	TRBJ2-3	TGCGCCAGCAGCTCTTTACCGGGACAGGGCACAGATACGCAGTATTTT	CASSSLPGQGTDTQYF
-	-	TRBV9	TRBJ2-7	TGTGCCAGCAGTCATCCGGGACGTCGGAGGGAGGAGCAGTACTTC	CASSHPGRRREEQYF
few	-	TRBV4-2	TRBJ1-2	TGTGCCAGCAGCCAAGATCTTCTTCAGGGCTATGGCTACACCTTC	CASSQDLLQGYGYTF
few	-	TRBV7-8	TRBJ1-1	TGTGCCAGCAGCTTAGGCCGGGACACAGCTTTCTTT	CASSLGRDTAFF
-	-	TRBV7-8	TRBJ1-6	TGTGCCAGCAGCTTACGGACACCGGAAAATTCACCCCTCCACTTT	CASSLRTPENSPLHF
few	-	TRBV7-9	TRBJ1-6	TGTGCCAGCAGCAAAGAACAGGATAATTCACCCCTCCACTTT	CASSKEQDNSPLHF
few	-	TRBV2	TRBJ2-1	TGTGCCAGCAGCTCCTGGCATGAGCAGTTCTTC	CASSSWHEQFF
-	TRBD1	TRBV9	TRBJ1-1	TGTGCCAGCAGCTTACAGGGGGGTGAAGCTTTCTTT	CASSLQGGEAFF
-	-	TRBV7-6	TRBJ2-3	TGTGCCAGCAGCCCCCCTGGAGTTACCCTCACAGATACGCAGTATTTT	CASSPPGVTLTDTQYF
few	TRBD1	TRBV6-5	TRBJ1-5	TGTGCCAGCAGTCGAAGACAGGGGTTCCAGCCCCAGCATTTT	CASSRRQGFQPQHF
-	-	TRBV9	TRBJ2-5	TGTGCCAGCAGCGTACATGTAGAAGAGACCCAGTACTTC	CASSVHVEETQYF
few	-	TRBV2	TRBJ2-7	TGTGCCAGCAGCCCGGACAGCCCCGAGCAGTACTTC	CASSPDSPEQYF
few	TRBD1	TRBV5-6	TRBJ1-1	TGTGCCAGCAGCTTTTACGGGACAGGTCGGACTGAAGCTTTCTTT	CASSFYGTGRTEAFF
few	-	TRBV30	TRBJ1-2	TGTGCCTGGAGTCGAGGCAGGGACTATGGCTACACCTTC	CAWSRGRDYGYTF
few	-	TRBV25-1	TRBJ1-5	TGTGCCAGCAGTGGTAACAGTGGATCCTATAGCAATCAGCCCCAGCATTTT	CASSGNSGSYSNQPQHF
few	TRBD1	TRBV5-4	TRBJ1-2	TGTGCCAGCAGCGGACAGGGGAACTATGGCTACACCTTC	CASSGQGNYGYTF
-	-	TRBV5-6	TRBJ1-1	TGTGCCAGCAGCCCCGGGTGGAGCACTGAAGCTTTCTTT	CASSPGWSTEAFF
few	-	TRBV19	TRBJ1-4	TGTGCCAGTGGGACCGGAGGGAGAACAACTAATGAAAAACTGTTTTTT	CASGTGGRTTNEKLFF
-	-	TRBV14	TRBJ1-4	TGTGCCAGCAGCCAAGGCTTCGGACACACTAATGAAAAACTGTTTTTT	CASSQGFGHTNEKLFF
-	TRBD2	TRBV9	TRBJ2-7	TGTGCCAGCAGCGGGGGACTAGCGGGGGCCTCGCGCTCGGGGCAGTACTTC	CASSGGLAGASRSGQYF
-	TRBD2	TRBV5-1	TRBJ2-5	TGCGCCAGCAGCTTGGGGGGGGGAAACCAAGAGACCCAGTACTTC	CASSLGGGNQETQYF
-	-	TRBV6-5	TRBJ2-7	TGTGCCAGCAGTTACTCGACAGGACCGACCTACGAGCAGTACTTC	CASSYSTGPTYEQYF
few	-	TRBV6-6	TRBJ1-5	TGTGCCAGCAGTTACTTCGGAGGTCAGCCCCAGCATTTT	CASSYFGGQPQHF
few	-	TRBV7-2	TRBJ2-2	TGTGCCAGCAGCCGTGGGGGGACAGTGAACACCGGGGAGCTGTTTTTT	CASSRGGTVNTGELFF
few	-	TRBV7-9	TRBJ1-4	TGTGCCAGCAGCGAGGGGAGGCTTGGTGAAAAACTGTTTTTT	CASSEGRLGEKLFF
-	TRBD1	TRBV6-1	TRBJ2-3	TGTGCCAGCAGTGAAGCAGGGGGCTCTAGCACAGATACGCAGTATTTT	CASSEAGGSSTDTQYF
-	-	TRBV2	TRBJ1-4	TGTGCCAGTCGTGGTCCCGGGGAAAAACTGTTTTTT	CASRGPGEKLFF
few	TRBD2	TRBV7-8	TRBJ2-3	TGTGCCAGCAGCCAACGGATAGCGGGGGACACAGATACGCAGTATTTT	CASSQRIAGDTDTQYF
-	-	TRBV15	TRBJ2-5	TGTGCCACCAGCAGAGTCCCGACAGTGTCCTACCAAGAGACCCAGTACTTC	CATSRVPTVSYQETQYF
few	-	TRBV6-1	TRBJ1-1	TGTGCCAGCAGTGGGCAGGGGATGAACACTGAAGCTTTCTTT	CASSGQGMNTEAFF
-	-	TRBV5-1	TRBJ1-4	TGCGCCAGCAGCCCAGCGGGACGGTCTAATGAAAAACTGTTTTTT	CASSPAGRSNEKLFF
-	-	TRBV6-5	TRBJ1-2	TGTGCCAGCAGTTCCTCGGACTATCCGAGGGGTGGCTACACCTTC	CASSSSDYPRGGYTF
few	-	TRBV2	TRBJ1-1	TGTGCCAGCAGTGATGAGGGTTCGAACACTGAAGCTTTCTTT	CASSDEGSNTEAFF
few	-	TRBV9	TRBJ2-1	TGTGCCAGCAGCGTAGCTAGTTATGAAGGGGCTCTCTACAATGAGCAGTTCTTC	CASSVASYEGALYNEQFF
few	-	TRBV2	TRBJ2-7	TGTGCCAGCAGTGGGACTACCTACGAGCAGTACTTC	CASSGTTYEQYF
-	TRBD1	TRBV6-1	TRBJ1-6	TGTGCCAGCAGTGAACTCCCCAGGGGGACCTATAATTCACCCCTCCACTTT	CASSELPRGTYNSPLHF
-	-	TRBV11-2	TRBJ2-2	TGTGCCAGCAGCTTTACGAACACCGGGGAGCTGTTTTTT	CASSFTNTGELFF
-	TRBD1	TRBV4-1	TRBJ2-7	TGCGCCAGCAGCCAGACGTGGGACAGTTTACCCTACGAGCAGTACTTC	CASSQTWDSLPYEQYF
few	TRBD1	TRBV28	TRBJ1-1	TGTGCCAGCAGTTTAAGGGGGACAGAGGCTTTCTTT	CASSLRGTEAFF